This T cell receptor (beta chain) derives from a study of metastatic and nonmetastatic thyroid tumors. Looking at the study overall: From malignant and benign thyroid patients, repertoires in blood and in tumor or nodule tissue were compared.

Prior to thyroid surgery, none of the patients had received any treatment. Original analysis: Differences in CDR3 between clinicopathological groups were drawn on to build a classifier intended to discriminate distant-metastatic papillary thyroid cancer patients. TCRdb re-clonotyped the PCR reads via MiXCR. The V and J calls here are based on TCRdb, not the publication. The sample lists about 43,000 clones; roughly 3.1% were seen once. This clonotype was sampled from a female donor with papillary thyroid cancer or a benign thyroid nodule (not recorded which). Some clones in this sample may be carry-over from other donors' samples. Material for sequencing was blood.

The CDR3 region is CASSYQGSSPLHF. The DNA for the CDR3 is TGTGCCAGCAGTTACCAGGGGAGTTCACCCCTCCACTTT. The genes are TRBV28 and TRBJ1-6; TRBD1 is a possible D gene (6 bases). The CDR3 totals 13 residues. CDR1 is MDHEN, CDR2 SYDVKM, per germline. Trimming cost V 4 bases and J 9 bases, with 10 bases left between them.